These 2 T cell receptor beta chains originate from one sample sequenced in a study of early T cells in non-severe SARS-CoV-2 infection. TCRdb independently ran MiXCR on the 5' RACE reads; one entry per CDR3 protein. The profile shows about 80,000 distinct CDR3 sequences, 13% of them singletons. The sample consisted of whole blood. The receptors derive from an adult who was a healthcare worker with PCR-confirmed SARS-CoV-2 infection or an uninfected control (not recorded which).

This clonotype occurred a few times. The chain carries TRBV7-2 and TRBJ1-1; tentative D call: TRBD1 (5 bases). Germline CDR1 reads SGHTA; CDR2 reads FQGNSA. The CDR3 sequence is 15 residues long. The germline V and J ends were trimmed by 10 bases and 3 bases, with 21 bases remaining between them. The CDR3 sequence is CATSSGGVRYTEAFF. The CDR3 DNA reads TGTGCCACAAGCTCCGGGGGGGTCCGGTACACTGAAGCTTTCTTT.

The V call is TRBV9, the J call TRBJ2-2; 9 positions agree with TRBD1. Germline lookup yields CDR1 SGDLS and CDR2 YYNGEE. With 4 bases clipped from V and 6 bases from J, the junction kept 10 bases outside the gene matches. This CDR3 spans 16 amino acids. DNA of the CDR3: TGTGCCAGCAGCAGTCCTTCGGGACAGGGTGCCGGGGAGCTGTTTTTT. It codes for CASSSPSGQGAGELFF.